The source of this T cell receptor beta chain is a study of blood T cell repertoires in COVID-19. Study in general: The analysed material was cDNA or gDNA that came from T cells, B-cell-depleted T cells, or PBMCs.

Assay: immunoSEQ multiplex PCR; the TCRdb copy retains only in-frame clones and omits some. In the table there are some 380,000 clones, about 80% of which are singletons. The CDR3 has 17 residues. J gave up 2 bases and V 3 bases, and 12 bases lay outside the gene matches. CDR1 and CDR2 (germline): LNHDA, SQIVND (reference sequence). Sequencing used peripheral blood. V is TRBV19 and J is TRBJ2-7, with TRBD2 matching 8 bases. This clonotype was obtained from a human donor with acute or convalescent COVID-19. The donor label of this sample is uncertain. The CDR3 is CASSIGLGRGEAYEQYF. The CDR3 nucleotides are TGTGCCAGTAGTATCGGGCTCGGGAGGGGTGAAGCCTACGAGCAGTACTTC.